The 2 T cell receptor beta chains presented below share a single source sample, sequenced in a study of human T cells and chemical hapten exposure. A single record per CDR3 protein comes from TCRdb applying MiXCR to the RACE reads. The table lists about 200,000 distinct CDR3 sequences, roughly a quarter of them singletons. Specified time point: patch test 3, about 24 weeks after DPC sensitization. Documented treatment: therapeutic diphenylcyclopropenone sensitization with weekly scalp DPC. The sequences come from whole blood, collected in connection with sensitization to the hapten diphenylcyclopropenone (DPC). These receptors were obtained from a woman in her forties with alopecia areata. Some clones in this sample may be carry-over from other donors' samples.

Only a few counts were recorded for this clonotype. CDR3 protein: CASSLTIGLGTNVLTF. DNA for the CDR3: TGTGCCAGCAGCTTAACTATCGGCTTAGGGACCAACGTCCTGACTTTC. This chain joins TRBV7-2 and TRBJ2-6; D is unclear. This CDR3 is 16 amino acids long. Germline CDR1 SGHTA, CDR2 FQGNSA. Trimming removed 2 bases at V and 8 bases at J, with 16 bases between.

This clonotype was detected only a few times. This sequence joins TRBV20-1 and TRBJ2-5; no definite D call. Germline CDR1 DFQATT, CDR2 SNEGSKA (reference sequence). The CDR3 is 13 residues long. Trimming left V 3 bases short and J 1 base short, with 9 bases between. The CDR3 spells CSASGQAQETQYF. Here the CDR3 DNA reads TGCAGTGCTAGTGGGCAGGCCCAAGAGACCCAGTACTTC.